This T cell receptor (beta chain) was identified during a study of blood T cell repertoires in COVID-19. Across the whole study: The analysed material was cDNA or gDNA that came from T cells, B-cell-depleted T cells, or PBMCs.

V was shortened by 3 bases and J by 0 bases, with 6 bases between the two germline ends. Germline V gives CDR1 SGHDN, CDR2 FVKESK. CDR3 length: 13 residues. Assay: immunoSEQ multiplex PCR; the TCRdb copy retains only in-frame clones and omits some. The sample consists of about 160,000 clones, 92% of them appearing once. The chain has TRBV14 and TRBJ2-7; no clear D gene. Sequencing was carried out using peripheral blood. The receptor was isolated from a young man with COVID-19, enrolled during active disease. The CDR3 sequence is CASSHVSSYEQYF. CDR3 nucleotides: TGTGCCAGCAGCCACGTGAGCTCCTACGAGCAGTACTTC.